This T cell receptor (beta chain) was recovered during a study of blood T cell repertoires in COVID-19. Study-level information: Donors in the United States, Italy and Spain gave samples during acute or convalescent COVID-19.

Method: immunoSEQ multiplex PCR; TCRdb's copy keeps in-frame clones and lacks some. Of about 220,000 clones listed, 80% to 90% are singletons. This TCR was recovered from a man aged 50 to 59 with active or convalescent COVID-19. The specimen sequenced was peripheral blood.

CDR3 sequence: CASNQMSPSGRGHGELFF. The CDR3 region has the DNA TGTGCCAGCAACCAGATGTCGCCTAGCGGGAGGGGCCACGGGGAGCTGTTTTTT. The V gene is TRBV13, the J gene TRBJ2-2; 12 bases map to TRBD2. The CDR3 runs to 18 residues. The V segment lost 7 bases and the J segment 7 bases; nucleotides outside the gene matches: 16. Germline loops: CDR1 PRHDT, CDR2 FYEKMQ (reference sequence).